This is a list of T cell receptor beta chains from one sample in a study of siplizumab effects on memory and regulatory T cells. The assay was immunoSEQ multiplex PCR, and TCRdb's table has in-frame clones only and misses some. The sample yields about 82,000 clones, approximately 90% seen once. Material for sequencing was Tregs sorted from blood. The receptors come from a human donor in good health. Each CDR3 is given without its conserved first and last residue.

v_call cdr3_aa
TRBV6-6 ASSSTGGGYEQY
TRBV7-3 ASSSRLSTDTQY
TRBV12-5 ASADINTEAF
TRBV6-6 ASSWDIETQY
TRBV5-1 ASSKNRDSAKNEQF
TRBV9 ASSARGKNTEAF
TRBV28 ASNVNSGRSYEQY
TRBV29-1 SVEDHRNGYT
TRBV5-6 ASSSGQVVGNQPQH
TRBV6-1 ASSERISGANVLT
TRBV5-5 ASTLGQSANYGYT
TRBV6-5 ASRPRGQGNSPLH
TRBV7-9 ASSPRVGNTEAF
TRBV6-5 ASSYRANSYEQY
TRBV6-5 ASSPFSGHYGYT
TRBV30 AWSVGGPGETQY
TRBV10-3 AISESQEGYEQY
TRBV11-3 ASSLVSLDEQF
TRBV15 ATSRDRGIIDEKLF
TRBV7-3 ASSLGLAEGETQY
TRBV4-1 ASSRLAGSTEAF
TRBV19 ASSTRTGSGNTEAF
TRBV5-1 ASSGGQGGNEQF
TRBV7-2 ASSLSFGNEQF
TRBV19 ASSMGRVDGYT
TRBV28 ASSFGGGSNQPQH
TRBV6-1 ASSDTPQETQY
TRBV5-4 ASSLQGPPYEQY
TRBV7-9 ASSSNRIQSYEQY
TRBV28 ASSSLGAADEKLF
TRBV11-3 ASSLGQGAANEKLF
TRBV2 ASRRERNGRQPQH
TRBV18 ASSPMKHTEAF
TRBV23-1 ASSPTRTAGDRTEAF
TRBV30 AWKSTGGYEQY
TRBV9 ASSVVGIDTQY
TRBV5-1 ASSWGLPSNYGYT
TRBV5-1 ASSLWTGANTEAF
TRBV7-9 ASSERQATEAF
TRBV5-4 AITGHSTDTQY
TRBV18 ASSPSESAVSGNTIY
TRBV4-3 ASSTGPLGREKLF
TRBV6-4 ASSDRGEGRDTQY
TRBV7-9 ASSSTTENTEAF
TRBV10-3 AISNRGSAEAF
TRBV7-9 ASSLDPSGGAGSPLH
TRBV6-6 ASSPNFLGTYEQY
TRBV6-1 ASSVGSYGYT